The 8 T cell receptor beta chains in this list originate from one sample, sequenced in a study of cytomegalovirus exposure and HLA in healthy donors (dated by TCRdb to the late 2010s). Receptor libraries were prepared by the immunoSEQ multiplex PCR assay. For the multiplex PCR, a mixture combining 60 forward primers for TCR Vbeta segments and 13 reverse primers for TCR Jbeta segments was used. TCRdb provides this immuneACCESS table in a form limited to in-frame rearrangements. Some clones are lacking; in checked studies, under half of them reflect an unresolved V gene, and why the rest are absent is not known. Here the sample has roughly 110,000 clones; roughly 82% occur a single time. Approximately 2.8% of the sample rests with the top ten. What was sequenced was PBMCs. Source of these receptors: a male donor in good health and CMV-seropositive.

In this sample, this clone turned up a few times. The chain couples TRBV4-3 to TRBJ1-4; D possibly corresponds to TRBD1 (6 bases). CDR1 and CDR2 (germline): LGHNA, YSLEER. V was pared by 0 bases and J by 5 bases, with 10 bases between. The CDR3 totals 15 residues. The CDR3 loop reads CASSQDRGGNEKLFF. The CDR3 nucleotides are TGCGCCAGCAGCCAAGATCGGGGGGGCAATGAAAAACTGTTTTTT.

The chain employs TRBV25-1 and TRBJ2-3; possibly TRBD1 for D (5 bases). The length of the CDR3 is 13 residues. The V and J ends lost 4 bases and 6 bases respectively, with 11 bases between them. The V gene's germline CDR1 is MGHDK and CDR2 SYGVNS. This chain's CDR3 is CASSARTIDTQYF. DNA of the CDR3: TGTGCCAGCAGTGCCCGGACAATCGATACGCAGTATTTT.

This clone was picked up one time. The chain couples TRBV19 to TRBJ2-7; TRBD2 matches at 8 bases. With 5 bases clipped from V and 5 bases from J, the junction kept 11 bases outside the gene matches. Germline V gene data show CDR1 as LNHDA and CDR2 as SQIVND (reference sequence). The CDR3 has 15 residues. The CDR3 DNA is TGTGCCAGTAGTTCCTCGGGGGGGGCGACTAACGAGCAGTACTTC. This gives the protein CASSSSGGATNEQYF.

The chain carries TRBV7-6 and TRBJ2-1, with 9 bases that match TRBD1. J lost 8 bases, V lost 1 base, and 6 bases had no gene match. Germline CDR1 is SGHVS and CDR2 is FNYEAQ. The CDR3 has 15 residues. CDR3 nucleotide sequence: TGTGCCAGCAGCTTAGGGACAGGGGCCTGGGATGAGCAGTTCTTC. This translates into CASSLGTGAWDEQFF.

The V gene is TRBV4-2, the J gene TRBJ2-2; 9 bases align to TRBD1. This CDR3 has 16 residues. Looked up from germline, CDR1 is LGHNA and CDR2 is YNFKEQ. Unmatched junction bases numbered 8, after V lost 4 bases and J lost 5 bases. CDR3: CASSPQSGQGTGELFF. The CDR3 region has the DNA TGTGCCAGCAGCCCGCAATCGGGACAGGGTACCGGGGAGCTGTTTTTT.

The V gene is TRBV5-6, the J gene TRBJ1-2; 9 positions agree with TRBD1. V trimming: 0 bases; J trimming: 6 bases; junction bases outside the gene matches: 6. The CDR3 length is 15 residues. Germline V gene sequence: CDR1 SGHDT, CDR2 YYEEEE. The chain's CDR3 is CASSLGGQGLDGYTF. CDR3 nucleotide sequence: TGTGCCAGCAGCTTGGGGGGACAGGGACTCGATGGCTACACCTTC.

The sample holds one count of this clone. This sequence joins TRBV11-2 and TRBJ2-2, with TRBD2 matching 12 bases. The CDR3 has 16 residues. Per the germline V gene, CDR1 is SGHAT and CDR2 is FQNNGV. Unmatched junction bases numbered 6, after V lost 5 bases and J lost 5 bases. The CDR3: CASSVTTSGRTGELFF. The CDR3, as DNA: TGTGCCAGCAGCGTGACAACTAGCGGGAGGACCGGGGAGCTGTTTTTT.

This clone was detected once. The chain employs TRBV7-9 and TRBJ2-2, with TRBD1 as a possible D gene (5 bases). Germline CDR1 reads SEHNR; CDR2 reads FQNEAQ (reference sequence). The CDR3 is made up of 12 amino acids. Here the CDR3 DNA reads TGTACTCCTCCCGACAGCACCGGGGAGCTGTTTTTT. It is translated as CTPPDSTGELFF.